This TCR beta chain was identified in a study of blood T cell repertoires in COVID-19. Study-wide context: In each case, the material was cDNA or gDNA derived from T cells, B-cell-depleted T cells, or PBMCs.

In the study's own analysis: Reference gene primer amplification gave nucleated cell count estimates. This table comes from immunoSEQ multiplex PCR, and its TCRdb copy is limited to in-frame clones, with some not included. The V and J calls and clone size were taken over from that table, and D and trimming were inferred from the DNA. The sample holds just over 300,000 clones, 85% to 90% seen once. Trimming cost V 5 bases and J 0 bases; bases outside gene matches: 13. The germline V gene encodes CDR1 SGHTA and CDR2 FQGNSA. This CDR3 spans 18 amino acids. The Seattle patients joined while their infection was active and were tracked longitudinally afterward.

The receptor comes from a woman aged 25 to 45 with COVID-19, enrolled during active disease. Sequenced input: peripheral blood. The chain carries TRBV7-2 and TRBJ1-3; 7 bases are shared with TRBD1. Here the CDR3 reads CASSLHGRTGRSGNTIYF. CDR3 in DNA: TGTGCCAGCAGCCTCCATGGCCGGACAGGCCGCTCTGGAAACACCATATATTTT.